A selection of T cell receptor beta chains follows, all from one sample in a study of Graves' ophthalmopathy and Graves' hyperthyroidism. TCRdb independently ran MiXCR on the multiplex PCR reads; one entry per CDR3 protein. The data show some 380,000 distinct CDR3 sequences, over 15% seen once. The sequenced sample consisted of peripheral blood. These receptors were obtained from a woman aged 18-35 years with stable Graves' hyperthyroidism. Both conserved end residues are part of each CDR3. Fields, in order: D gene, J gene, clone size, V gene, CDR3 DNA, CDR3 protein. D genes are given only for firm matches. Clone size is given for some rows only: seen once, a few or many times, or a class if the clone is expanded.

>-|TRBJ2-5|few|TRBV20-1
TGCAGTGCTAGAGATCGCGTCTCAGGTTGGGCCCAGCGCCAAGAGACCCAGTACTTC
CSARDRVSGWAQRQETQYF
>-|TRBJ1-2|many|TRBV6-5
TGTGCCAGCAGTTACGTCTCACCCATTAACTATGGCTACACCTTC
CASSYVSPINYGYTF
>TRBD2|TRBJ2-5|-|TRBV28
TGTGCCAGCAGTTTATCCCCGGTTCTAGCGGAGTTCCAAGAGACCCAGTACTTC
CASSLSPVLAEFQETQYF
>-|TRBJ1-2|many|TRBV20-1
TGCAGTGCTAGCGATAAGAACTATGGCTACACCTTC
CSASDKNYGYTF
>TRBD1|TRBJ2-5|many|TRBV12-5
TGTGCTAGTGGTTTCGGACAGGGGGCTGGCGAGACCCAGTACTTC
CASGFGQGAGETQYF
>-|TRBJ2-7|-|TRBV11-2
TGTGCCAGCAGCTCCCCGTTCGGTATCTACGAGCAGTACTTC
CASSSPFGIYEQYF
>-|TRBJ1-5|-|TRBV27
TGTGCCAGCAGCCTCAGGAGATATAGCAATCAGCCCCAGCATTTT
CASSLRRYSNQPQHF
>-|TRBJ2-7|many|TRBV12-5
TGTGCTAGTGGTTTGGTTCGGGGATTGACCTACGAGCAGTACTTC
CASGLVRGLTYEQYF
>TRBD2|TRBJ2-1|-|TRBV20-1
TGCAGTGCTAGAGATTCCCGCGGGGGGACCACCTACAATGAGCAGTTCTTC
CSARDSRGGTTYNEQFF
>-|TRBJ2-2|-|TRBV11-1
TGTGCCAGCAGCTTAGCTGGGACTTCCCGACCTAAAGGGGAGCTGTTTTTT
CASSLAGTSRPKGELFF
>TRBD2|TRBJ2-7|many|TRBV7-2
TGTGCCAGCAGCTCGGGGGGGACGGGGCGAAACGAGCAGTACTTC
CASSSGGTGRNEQYF
>-|TRBJ2-7|many|TRBV7-8
TGTGCCAGCAGCCCTTCTCGGCGGGGAGCCTACGAGCAGTACTTC
CASSPSRRGAYEQYF
>TRBD1|TRBJ2-7|-|TRBV5-6
TGTGCCAGCAGGATACAGGGGGCAAGCTCCTACGAGCAGTACTTC
CASRIQGASSYEQYF
>-|TRBJ1-5|many|TRBV7-2
TGTGCCAGCAGCTTAACCCAGGGTGCGAATCAGCCCCAGCATTTT
CASSLTQGANQPQHF